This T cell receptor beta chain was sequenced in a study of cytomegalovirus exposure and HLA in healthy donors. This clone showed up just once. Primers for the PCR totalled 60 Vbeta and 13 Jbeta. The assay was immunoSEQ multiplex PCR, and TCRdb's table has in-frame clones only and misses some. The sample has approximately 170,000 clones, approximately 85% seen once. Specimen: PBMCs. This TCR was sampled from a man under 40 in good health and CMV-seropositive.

CDR3 loop: CASSATGNEQYF. The CDR3 DNA reads as TGTGCCAGCAGCGCGACAGGGAACGAGCAGTACTTC. The chain is built from TRBV7-9 and TRBJ2-7; 7 bases agree with TRBD1. The V gene's germline CDR1 is SEHNR and CDR2 FQNEAQ (reference sequence). There are 12 residues in the CDR3. V shed 5 bases, J shed 5 bases, and the junction held 3 bases outside the gene matches.